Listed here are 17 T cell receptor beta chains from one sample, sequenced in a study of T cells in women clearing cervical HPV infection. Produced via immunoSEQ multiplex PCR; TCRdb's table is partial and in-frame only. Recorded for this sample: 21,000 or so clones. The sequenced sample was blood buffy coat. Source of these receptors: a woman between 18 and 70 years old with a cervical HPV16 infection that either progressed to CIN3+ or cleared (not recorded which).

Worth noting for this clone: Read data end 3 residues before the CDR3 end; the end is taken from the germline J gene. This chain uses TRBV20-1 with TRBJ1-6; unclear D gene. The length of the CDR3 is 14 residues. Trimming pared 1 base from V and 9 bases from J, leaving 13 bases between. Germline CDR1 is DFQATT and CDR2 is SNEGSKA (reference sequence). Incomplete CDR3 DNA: TGCAGTGCTAGAGTCGGGGAAATCGCTTCACCC. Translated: CSARVGEIASP. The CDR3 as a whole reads CSARVGEIASPLHF.

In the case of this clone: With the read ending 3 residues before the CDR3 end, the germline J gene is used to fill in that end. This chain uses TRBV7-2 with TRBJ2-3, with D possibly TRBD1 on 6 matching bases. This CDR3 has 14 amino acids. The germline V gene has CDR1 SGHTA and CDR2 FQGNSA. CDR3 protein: CASSLDPRGQPQYF. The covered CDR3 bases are TGTGCCAGCAGCTTAGATCCCAGGGGTCAGCCG.

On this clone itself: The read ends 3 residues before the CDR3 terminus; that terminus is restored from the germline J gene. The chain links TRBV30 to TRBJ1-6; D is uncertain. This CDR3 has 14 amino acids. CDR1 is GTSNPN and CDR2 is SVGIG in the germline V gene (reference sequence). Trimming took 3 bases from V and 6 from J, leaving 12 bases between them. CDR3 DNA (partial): TGTGCCTGGAGAAGAATGGCTCTTAATTCACCC. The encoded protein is CAWRRMALNSP. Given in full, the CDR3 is CAWRRMALNSPLHF.

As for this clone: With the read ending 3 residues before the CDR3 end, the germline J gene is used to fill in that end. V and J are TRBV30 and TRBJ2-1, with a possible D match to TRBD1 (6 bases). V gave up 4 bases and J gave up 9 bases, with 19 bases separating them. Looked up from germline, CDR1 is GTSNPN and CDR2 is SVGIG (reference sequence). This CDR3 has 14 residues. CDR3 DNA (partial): TGTGCCTGGAACGGGGCGCGCAGGGGCGGTGAG. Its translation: CAWNGARRGGE. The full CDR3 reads CAWNGARRGGEQFF. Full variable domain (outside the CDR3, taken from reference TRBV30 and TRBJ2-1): SQTIHQWPATLVQPVGSPLSLECTVEGTSNPNLYWYRQAAGRGLQLLFYSVGIGQISSEVPQNLSASRPQDRQFILSSKKLLLSDSGFYLCAWNGARRGGEQFFGPGTRLTVL.

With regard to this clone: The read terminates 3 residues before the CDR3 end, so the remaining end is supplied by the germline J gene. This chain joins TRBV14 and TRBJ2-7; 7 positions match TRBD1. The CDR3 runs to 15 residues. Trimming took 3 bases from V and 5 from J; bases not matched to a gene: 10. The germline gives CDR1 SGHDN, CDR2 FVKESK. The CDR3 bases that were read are TGTGCCAGCAGCCAGAATCGACAGGGTATACACGAG. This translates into CASSQNRQGIHE. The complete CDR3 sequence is CASSQNRQGIHEQYF.

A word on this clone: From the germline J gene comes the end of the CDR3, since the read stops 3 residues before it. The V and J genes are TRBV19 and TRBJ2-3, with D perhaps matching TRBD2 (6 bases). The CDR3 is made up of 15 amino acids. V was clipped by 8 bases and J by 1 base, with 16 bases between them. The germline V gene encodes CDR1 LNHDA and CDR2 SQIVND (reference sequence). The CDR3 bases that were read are TGTGCCAGTTCCCTCTCGTGGGGGGGCACAGATACG. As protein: CASSLSWGGTDT. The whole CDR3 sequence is CASSLSWGGTDTQYF.

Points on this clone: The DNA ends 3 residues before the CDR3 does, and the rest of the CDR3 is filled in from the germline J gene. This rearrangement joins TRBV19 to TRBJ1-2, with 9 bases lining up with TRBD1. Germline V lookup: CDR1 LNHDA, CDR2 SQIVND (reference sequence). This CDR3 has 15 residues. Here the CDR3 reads CASSITGGHAEGYTF. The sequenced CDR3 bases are TGTGCCAGTAGTATAACAGGGGGCCACGCAGAGGGC.

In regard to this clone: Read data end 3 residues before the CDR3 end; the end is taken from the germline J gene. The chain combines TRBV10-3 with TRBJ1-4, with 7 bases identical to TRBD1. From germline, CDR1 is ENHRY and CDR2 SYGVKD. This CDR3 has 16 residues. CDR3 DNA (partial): TGTGCCATCAGTGTTAACAGGGGCTACTATAATTCACCA. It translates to CAISVNRGYYNSP. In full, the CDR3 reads CAISVNRGYYNSPLFF.

CDR3 loop: CASSVQGATYEQYF. Incomplete CDR3 DNA: TGTGCCAGCAGTGTACAGGGGGCAACCTACGAG. The V gene is TRBV6-1, the J gene TRBJ2-7, with TRBD1 identical over 9 bases. The read finishes 3 residues shy of the CDR3 end, and the germline J gene is used to complete it. Looked up from germline, CDR1 is MNHNS and CDR2 is SASEGT. With V trimmed by 4 bases and J by 2 bases, 3 bases remained unmatched. The CDR3 is 14 amino acids.

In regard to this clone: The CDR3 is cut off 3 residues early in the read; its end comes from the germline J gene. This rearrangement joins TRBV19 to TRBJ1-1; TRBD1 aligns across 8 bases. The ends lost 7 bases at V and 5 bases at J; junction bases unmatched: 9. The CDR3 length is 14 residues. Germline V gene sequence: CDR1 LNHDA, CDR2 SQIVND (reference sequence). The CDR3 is CASTLDRVRTEAFF. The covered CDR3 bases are TGTGCCAGTACCCTGGACAGGGTGAGAACTGAA.

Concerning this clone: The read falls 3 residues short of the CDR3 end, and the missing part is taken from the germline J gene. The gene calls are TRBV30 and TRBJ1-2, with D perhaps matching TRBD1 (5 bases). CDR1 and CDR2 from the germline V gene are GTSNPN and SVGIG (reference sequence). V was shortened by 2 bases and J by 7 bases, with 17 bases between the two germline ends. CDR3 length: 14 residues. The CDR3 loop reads CAWSTPIRRGGYTF. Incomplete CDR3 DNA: TGTGCCTGGAGTACTCCGATCCGGAGGGGTGGC.

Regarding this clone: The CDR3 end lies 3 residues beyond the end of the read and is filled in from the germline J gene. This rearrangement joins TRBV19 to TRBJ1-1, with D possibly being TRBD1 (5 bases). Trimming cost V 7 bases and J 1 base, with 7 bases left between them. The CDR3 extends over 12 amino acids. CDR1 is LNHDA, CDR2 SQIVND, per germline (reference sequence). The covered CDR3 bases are TGTGCCAGTACAGGGCCGAACACTGAA. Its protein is CASTGPNTE. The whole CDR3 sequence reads CASTGPNTEAFF.

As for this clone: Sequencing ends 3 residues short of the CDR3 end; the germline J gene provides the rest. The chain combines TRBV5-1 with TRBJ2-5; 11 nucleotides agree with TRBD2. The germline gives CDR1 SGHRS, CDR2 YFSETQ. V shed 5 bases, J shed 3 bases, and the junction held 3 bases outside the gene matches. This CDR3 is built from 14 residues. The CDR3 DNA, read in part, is TGCGCCAGCAGTCCGGGACTAGCGGAAGAGACC. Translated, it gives CASSPGLAEET. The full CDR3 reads CASSPGLAEETQYF.

CDR3 protein: CASSLFQGPYGYTF. The sequenced part of the CDR3 DNA is TGTGCCAGCAGCTTATTTCAGGGCCCTTACGGG. The chain carries TRBV7-2 and TRBJ1-2; TRBD1 is a possible D gene (5 bases). The read terminates 3 residues before the CDR3 end, so the remaining end is supplied by the germline J gene. Germline values: CDR1 SGHTA, CDR2 FQGNSA. The CDR3 consists of 14 residues.

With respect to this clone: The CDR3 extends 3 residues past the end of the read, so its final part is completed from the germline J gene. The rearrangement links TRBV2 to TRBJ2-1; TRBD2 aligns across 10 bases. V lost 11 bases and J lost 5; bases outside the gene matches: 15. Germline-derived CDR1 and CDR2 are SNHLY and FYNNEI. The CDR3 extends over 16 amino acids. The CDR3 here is CAPSGLADFRDNEQFF. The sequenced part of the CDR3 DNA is TGTGCCCCCTCAGGACTAGCGGATTTTCGGGACAATGAG.

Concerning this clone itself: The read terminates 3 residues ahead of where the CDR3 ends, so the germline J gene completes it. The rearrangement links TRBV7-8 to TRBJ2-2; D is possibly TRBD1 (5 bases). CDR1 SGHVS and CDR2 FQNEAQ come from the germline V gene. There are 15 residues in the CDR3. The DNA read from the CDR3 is TGTGCCAGTCGGGTCCCTGACAGAACTAATGAAAAG. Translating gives CASRVPDRTNEK. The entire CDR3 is CASRVPDRTNEKLFF.

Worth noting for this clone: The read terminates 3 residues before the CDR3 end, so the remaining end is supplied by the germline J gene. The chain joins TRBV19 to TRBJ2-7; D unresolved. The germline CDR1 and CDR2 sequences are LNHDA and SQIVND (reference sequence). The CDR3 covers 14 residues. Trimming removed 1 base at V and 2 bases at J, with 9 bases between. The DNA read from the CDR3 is TGTGCCAGTAGTATAGGTCGACTTACCTACGAG. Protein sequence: CASSIGRLTYE. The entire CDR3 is CASSIGRLTYEQYF.